These 14 T cell receptor beta chains originate from one sample sequenced in a study of shared clonotypes between healthy human individuals (dated by TCRdb to 2020 to 2021). Libraries were built with the immunoSEQ multiplex PCR assay. The table comes from immuneACCESS by way of TCRdb, which keeps in-frame sequences with V and J called. Part of the clones is missing from these tables; in studies checked, under half for an unresolved V gene and the rest for unknown reasons. The sample data list about 2 million clones, and about 94% of these were observed just once. The ten largest account for roughly 1.2% of the sample. For the CD8 naive samples, CD45RO-negative cells were positively selected for CCR7, yielding a CD45RA+CCR7+ population from which TemRA cells were excluded. Sample: naive CD8+ T cells sorted from blood. The intended sense of this specimen's cell subset or site label: CD45RA+CCR7+. These receptor sequences come from a man younger than 35 in good health.

The rearrangement links TRBV5-1 to TRBJ2-5; the D gene is possibly TRBD1 (6 bases). The length of the CDR3 is 16 residues. The germline V gene encodes CDR1 SGHRS and CDR2 YFSETQ. Trimming removed 0 bases from V and 0 bases from J, with 12 bases in between. The CDR3: CASSLVLGGYQETQYF. The CDR3 bases are TGCGCCAGCAGCTTGGTTCTAGGGGGATACCAAGAGACCCAGTACTTC.

A word on this clone: The same CDR3 can be traced to other DNA sequences in this sample. The rearrangement joins TRBV5-6 to TRBJ2-7; D might be TRBD2 (7 bases). The ends were cut back, 4 bases at V and 4 bases at J, with 12 bases in the middle. From germline, CDR1 is SGHDT and CDR2 YYEEEE. This CDR3 region has 13 residues. Written as DNA, the CDR3 is TGTGCCAGCAGCACGGGGGGCACGTACGAGCAGTACTTC. Translation: CASSTGGTYEQYF.

The chain carries TRBV27 and TRBJ2-1; the D gene is possibly TRBD2 (5 bases). Per the germline V gene, CDR1 is MNHEY and CDR2 is SMNVEV (reference sequence). The CDR3 covers 13 residues. Trimming cost V 3 bases and J 7 bases, with 10 bases left between them. The CDR3 region is CASSLDSPNEQFF. DNA of the CDR3: TGTGCCAGCAGTTTGGACTCCCCAAATGAGCAGTTCTTC.

V gene TRBV7-9 combines with J gene TRBJ2-7; D is undetermined. Trimming stripped 4 bases from V and 3 bases from J, with 13 bases between. The V gene's germline CDR1 is SEHNR and CDR2 FQNEAQ (reference sequence). This CDR3 region has 14 residues. The CDR3 coding sequence is TGTGCCAGCAGCTCTAGACCCTTCCACTACGAGCAGTACTTC. As protein: CASSSRPFHYEQYF.

Comment on this clone: One end of the junction fails to match germline, which may point to a read error. The rearrangement links TRBV5-4 to TRBJ2-7; 8 bases are shared with TRBD1. The germline V gene encodes CDR1 SGHNT and CDR2 YYREEE (reference sequence). The CDR3 length is 17 residues. CDR3 region: CASSLGLSAGGSDEQYF. The CDR3 bases are TGTGCCAGCAGCTTGGGCCTTAGTGCAGGGGGCTCCGACGAGCAGTACTTC.

The V call is TRBV27, the J call TRBJ2-1, with unresolved D. This CDR3 is 11 amino acids long. The V and J ends lost 4 bases and 9 bases respectively, with 7 bases between them. Germline V gene data show CDR1 as MNHEY and CDR2 as SMNVEV (reference sequence). The CDR3 bases are TGTGCCAGCAGTTGGATGGGTGAGCAGTTCTTC. Protein sequence: CASSWMGEQFF.

This chain links TRBV29-1 with TRBJ1-1, with D tentatively TRBD1 (5 bases). There are 14 residues in the CDR3. Germline CDR1 SQVTM, CDR2 ANQGSEA. V lost 2 bases and J 0 bases, leaving 10 bases between the germline ends. The CDR3 region has the DNA TGCAGCGTTGAAATGGGACCTATGAACACTGAAGCTTTCTTT. It encodes CSVEMGPMNTEAFF.

The V call is TRBV15, the J call TRBJ2-1, with D maybe TRBD2 (6 bases). Germline CDR1 LNHNV, CDR2 YYDKDF (reference sequence). V was trimmed by 5 bases and J by 0 bases, leaving 8 bases between them. The CDR3 has 14 amino acids. As DNA, the CDR3 is TGTGCCACCAGCGGGGGGAGCTCCTACAATGAGCAGTTCTTC. This translates into CATSGGSSYNEQFF.

The genes are TRBV7-6 and TRBJ2-1; either TRBD1 or TRBD2 may fit D (5 bases each). CDR1 is SGHVS, CDR2 FNYEAQ, per germline. Trimming took off 1 base at V and 9 bases at J, with 16 bases between the two ends. There are 15 residues in the CDR3. CDR3 in amino acids: CASSLVLGSRGEQFF. CDR3 DNA: TGTGCCAGCAGCTTAGTTTTAGGGTCGAGGGGTGAGCAGTTCTTC.

The J gene is TRBJ2-5, the V gene TRBV15; the match to TRBD2 covers 7 bases. The trim removed 0 bases at V and 5 bases at J, leaving 3 bases unmatched. The CDR3 has 14 amino acids. Germline lookup yields CDR1 LNHNV and CDR2 YYDKDF (reference sequence). As DNA, the CDR3 is TGTGCCACCAGCAGAGATTTGGGGGGGGAGACCCAGTACTTC. It codes for CATSRDLGGETQYF. The whole variable domain, remainder taken from reference TRBV15 and TRBJ2-5, is DAMVIQNPRYQVTQFGKPVTLSCSQTLNHNVMYWYQQKSSQAPKLLFHYYDKDFNNEADTPDNFQSRRPNTSFCFLDIRSPGLGDTAMYLCATSRDLGGETQYFGPGTRLLVL.

The V gene is TRBV5-6, the J gene TRBJ2-7; tentative D call: TRBD2 (6 bases). The V gene lost 2 bases and the J gene lost 0 bases, with 12 bases spanning the gap. The CDR3 covers 15 residues. Per the germline V gene, CDR1 is SGHDT and CDR2 is YYEEEE. This CDR3 is CASSFGGVYSYEQYF. In nucleotides, the CDR3 is TGTGCCAGCAGCTTCGGCGGGGTTTACTCCTACGAGCAGTACTTC.

This clone was seen a few times. This specimen includes other DNA sequences encoding the same CDR3. The rearrangement uses TRBV27 and TRBJ2-7, with 9 nucleotides matching TRBD1. V shed 6 bases and J 3 bases; nucleotides not matched to a gene: 6. The CDR3 length is 14 residues. Germline CDR1 and CDR2: MNHEY and SMNVEV (reference sequence). Here the CDR3 reads CASSPGQGFYEQYF. The CDR3 DNA is TGTGCCAGCAGCCCGGGACAGGGATTCTACGAGCAGTACTTC.

The chain links TRBV28 to TRBJ2-7, with 11 positions matching TRBD1. Germline CDR1 MDHEN, CDR2 SYDVKM. The CDR3 covers 15 residues. The trim removed 4 bases at V and 2 bases at J, leaving 4 bases unmatched. The CDR3, as DNA: TGTGCCAGCAGTTCCCGGGACAGGGGGGCCTACGAGCAGTACTTC. Its translation: CASSSRDRGAYEQYF.

V is TRBV6-5 and J is TRBJ2-2; perhaps TRBD2 as D (6 bases). Germline CDR1 reads MNHEY; CDR2 reads SVGAGI. Trimming left V 4 bases short and J 1 base short, with 7 bases between. CDR3 length: 14 residues. Here the CDR3 reads CASSSGENTGELFF. Here the CDR3 DNA reads TGTGCCAGCAGTTCGGGGGAGAACACCGGGGAGCTGTTTTTT.